These 15 T cell receptor beta chains came from one sample sequenced in a study of blood T cell repertoires in COVID-19. Produced via immunoSEQ multiplex PCR; TCRdb's table is partial and in-frame only. In the table there are fewer than 400,000 clones, 85% of which are singletons. Sequencing input: peripheral blood. These receptors were obtained from a woman between 18 and 30 years old with acute or convalescent COVID-19.

The chain uses TRBV14 and TRBJ1-4; D remains unclear. V lost 4 bases to trimming and J lost 8 bases, with 8 bases between them. The CDR3 has 12 residues. The germline V gene has CDR1 SGHDN and CDR2 FVKESK. The CDR3 DNA sequence: TGTGCCAGCAGCCGTTCGAGCGAAAAACTGTTTTTT. Translating gives CASSRSSEKLFF.

The chain has TRBV4-1 and TRBJ2-7; TRBD2 matches at 8 bases. The junction had 23 bases not matched to a gene; V was cut back by 7 bases and J by 3 bases. Looked up from germline, CDR1 is MGHRA and CDR2 is YSYEKL. This CDR3 comprises 19 residues. CDR3 protein: CASTPHLLGAGVFFYEQYF. DNA for the CDR3: TGCGCCAGCACCCCCCACCTGCTGGGAGCGGGAGTTTTTTTCTACGAGCAGTACTTC.

The chain carries TRBV28 and TRBJ1-4; 9 bases fit TRBD1. Trimming cost V 6 bases and J 6 bases; bases outside gene matches: 5. Germline V gene sequence: CDR1 MDHEN, CDR2 SYDVKM. CDR3 length: 14 residues. The CDR3 region is CASSLQGADEKLFF. For the CDR3, the DNA is TGTGCCAGCAGCCTACAGGGGGCGGATGAAAAACTGTTTTTT.

The chain employs TRBV7-2 and TRBJ1-5; TRBD1 might be the D (5 bases). Trimming pared 5 bases from V and 7 bases from J, leaving 18 bases between. This CDR3 has 15 amino acids. Germline values: CDR1 SGHTA, CDR2 FQGNSA. This chain's CDR3 is CASSAQGGLNQPQHF. DNA for the CDR3: TGTGCCAGCAGCGCCCAGGGAGGGTTAAACCAGCCCCAGCATTTT.

V usage is TRBV7-9 and J usage is TRBJ2-1; TRBD2 is a possible D gene (5 bases). Germline lookup yields CDR1 SEHNR and CDR2 FQNEAQ (reference sequence). The CDR3 runs to 11 residues. V was shortened by 7 bases and J by 8 bases, with 9 bases between the two germline ends. The chain's CDR3 is CASTSTYEQFF. The CDR3 coding sequence is TGTGCCAGCACTAGCACCTATGAGCAGTTCTTC.

The CDR3 DNA reads as TGTGCCAGCAGTCAAACTACGGCCGGTGGAAACACCATATATTTT. It codes for CASSQTTAGGNTIYF. The J gene is TRBJ1-3, the V gene TRBV6-5, with D unresolved. CDR3 length equals 15 residues. Germline lookup yields CDR1 MNHEY and CDR2 SVGAGI. Trimming cost V 5 bases and J 3 bases, with 14 bases left between them.

The chain combines TRBV5-1 with TRBJ2-5; D gene uncertain. Germline CDR1 is SGHRS and CDR2 is YFSETQ. Trimming pared 0 bases from V and 1 base from J, leaving 7 bases between. The CDR3 runs to 14 residues. CDR3 bases: TGCGCCAGCAGCTTGGCGGTCCTCCAAGAGACCCAGTACTTC. This codes for CASSLAVLQETQYF.

The V call is TRBV29-1, the J call TRBJ2-1; maybe TRBD1 (5 bases). The ends were cut back, 6 bases at V and 0 bases at J, with 9 bases in the middle. The CDR3 consists of 13 residues. The germline gives CDR1 SQVTM, CDR2 ANQGSEA. This CDR3 is CSVVDSSYNEQFF. The CDR3 DNA is TGCAGCGTCGTTGACAGCTCCTACAATGAGCAGTTCTTC.

V is TRBV3-1 (or the pseudogene TRBV3-2) and J is TRBJ1-4; perhaps TRBD1 as D (5 bases). CDR3 size: 16 residues. V was pared by 3 bases and J by 3 bases, with 14 bases between. From germline, CDR1 is LGHDT and CDR2 YNNKEL (reference sequence). The CDR3 reads CASSQGLQGANEKLFF. The DNA for the CDR3 is TGTGCCAGCAGCCAGGGTCTGCAAGGGGCTAATGAAAAACTGTTTTTT.

This chain links TRBV2 with TRBJ2-7; D is ambiguous. Germline CDR1 SNHLY, CDR2 FYNNEI. The ends were cut back, 2 bases at V and 0 bases at J, with 14 bases in the middle. This CDR3 spans 16 amino acids. The DNA of the CDR3 is TGTGCCAGCAGTGAATTTGCAGGTCTCCTCTCCTACGAGCAGTACTTC. This codes for CASSEFAGLLSYEQYF.

The V gene is TRBV19, the J gene TRBJ2-7; D is unclear. Germline CDR1 reads LNHDA; CDR2 reads SQIVND (reference sequence). V lost 3 bases, J lost 1 base, and 7 bases lay in between. The CDR3 sequence is 13 residues long. The CDR3 here is CASSMSTSYEQYF. Written as DNA, the CDR3 is TGTGCCAGTAGTATGAGCACTTCCTACGAGCAGTACTTC.

The CDR3 sequence: CASSIDLSALAGVWNEQFF. The DNA of the CDR3 is TGTGCCAGTAGTATAGATCTTTCGGCCCTAGCGGGAGTTTGGAATGAGCAGTTCTTC. The chain recombines TRBV19 with TRBJ2-1; 10 bases are shared with TRBD2. The CDR3 consists of 19 residues. The germline V gene encodes CDR1 LNHDA and CDR2 SQIVND (reference sequence). J was trimmed by 7 bases and V by 0 bases; bases with no gene match: 15.

This clone appeared once. The chain links TRBV5-6 to TRBJ1-2; 7 nucleotides match TRBD1. Per the germline V gene, CDR1 is SGHDT and CDR2 is YYEEEE. Trimming took 0 bases from V and 8 from J; bases not matched to a gene: 1. This CDR3 region has 12 residues. The CDR3 here is CASSLDRGGYTF. For the CDR3, the DNA is TGTGCCAGCAGCTTGGACAGGGGAGGCTACACCTTC.

V usage is TRBV3-1 (or the pseudogene TRBV3-2) and J usage is TRBJ1-6; no firm D call. The CDR3 runs 14 residues. Germline CDR1 LGHDT, CDR2 YNNKEL (reference sequence). V lost 1 base and J lost 10, with 11 bases in between. CDR3 coding DNA: TGTGCCAGCAGCCAAGCTGTAGCTGAGTCACCCCTCCACTTT. Translating it yields CASSQAVAESPLHF.

The sample holds one count of this clone. The J gene is TRBJ1-1, the V gene TRBV27, with D possibly being TRBD1 (6 bases). Between the trimmed V and J ends, which lost 6 bases and 3 bases, there was a span of 14 bases. Germline loops: CDR1 MNHEY, CDR2 SMNVEV (reference sequence). CDR3 size: 14 residues. The CDR3 sequence is CASRVNRDHTEAFF. The CDR3 nucleotides are TGTGCCAGCAGGGTAAACAGGGATCACACTGAAGCTTTCTTT.